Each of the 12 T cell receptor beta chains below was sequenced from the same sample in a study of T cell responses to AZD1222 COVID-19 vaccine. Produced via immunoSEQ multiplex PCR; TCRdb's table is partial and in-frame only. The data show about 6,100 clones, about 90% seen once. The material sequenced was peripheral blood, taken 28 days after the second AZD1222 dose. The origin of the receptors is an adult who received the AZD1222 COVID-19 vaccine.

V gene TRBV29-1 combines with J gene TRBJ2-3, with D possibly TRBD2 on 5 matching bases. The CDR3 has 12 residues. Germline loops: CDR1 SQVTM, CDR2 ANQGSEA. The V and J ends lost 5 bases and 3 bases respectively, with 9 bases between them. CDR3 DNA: TGCAGCGTTTCCCGGGAAACAGATACGCAGTATTTT. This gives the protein CSVSRETDTQYF.

DNA of the CDR3: TGTGCCAGCAGCTTGAGAGGGTCTAGCTATGGCTACACCTTC. Protein: CASSLRGSSYGYTF. The chain links TRBV5-6 to TRBJ1-2; D is undetermined. Trimming pared 1 base from V and 4 bases from J, leaving 11 bases between. The CDR3 runs to 14 residues. Germline CDR1 reads SGHDT; CDR2 reads YYEEEE.

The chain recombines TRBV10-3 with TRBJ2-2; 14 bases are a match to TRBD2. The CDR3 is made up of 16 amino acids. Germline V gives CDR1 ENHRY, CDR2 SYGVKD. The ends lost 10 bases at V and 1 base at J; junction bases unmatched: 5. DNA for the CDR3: TGTGCCACCACGGGACTAGCGGGAGTGAACACCGGGGAGCTGTTTTTT. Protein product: CATTGLAGVNTGELFF.

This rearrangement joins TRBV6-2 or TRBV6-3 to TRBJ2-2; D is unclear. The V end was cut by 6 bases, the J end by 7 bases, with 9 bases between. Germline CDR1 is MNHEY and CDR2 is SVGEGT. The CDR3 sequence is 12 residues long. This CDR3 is CASSEAGGELFF. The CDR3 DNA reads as TGTGCCAGCAGCGAAGCAGGCGGGGAGCTGTTTTTT.

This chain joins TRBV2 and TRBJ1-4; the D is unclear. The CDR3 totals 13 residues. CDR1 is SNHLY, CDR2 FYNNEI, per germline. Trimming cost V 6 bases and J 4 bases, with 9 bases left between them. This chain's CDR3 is CASSLLSNEKLFF. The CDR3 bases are TGTGCCAGCAGCCTCCTCAGTAATGAAAAACTGTTTTTT.

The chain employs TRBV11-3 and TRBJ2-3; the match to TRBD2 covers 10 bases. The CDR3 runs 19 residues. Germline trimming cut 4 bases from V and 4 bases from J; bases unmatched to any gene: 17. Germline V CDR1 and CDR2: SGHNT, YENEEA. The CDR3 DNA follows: TGTGCCAGCAGCTCCCCTCAGGGGGCTAGCGGGAGTCACCCAGATACGCAGTATTTT. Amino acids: CASSSPQGASGSHPDTQYF.

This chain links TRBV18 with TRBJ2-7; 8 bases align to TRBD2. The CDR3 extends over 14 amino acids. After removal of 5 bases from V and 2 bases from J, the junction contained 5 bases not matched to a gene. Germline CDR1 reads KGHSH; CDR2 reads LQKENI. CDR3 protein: CASSDGGLAYEQYF. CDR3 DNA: TGTGCCAGCTCAGACGGGGGACTAGCCTACGAGCAGTACTTC.

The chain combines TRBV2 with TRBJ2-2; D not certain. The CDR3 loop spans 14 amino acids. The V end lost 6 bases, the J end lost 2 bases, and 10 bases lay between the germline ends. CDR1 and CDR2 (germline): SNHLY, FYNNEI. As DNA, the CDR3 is TGTGCCAGCAGCCCGGACGGTAACACCGGGGAGCTGTTTTTT. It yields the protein CASSPDGNTGELFF.

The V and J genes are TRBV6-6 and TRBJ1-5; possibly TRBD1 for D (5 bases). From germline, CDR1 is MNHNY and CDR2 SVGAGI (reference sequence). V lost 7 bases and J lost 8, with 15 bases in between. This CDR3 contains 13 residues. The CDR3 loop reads CASKGGAGKPQHF. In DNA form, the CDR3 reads TGTGCCAGCAAAGGAGGGGCGGGAAAGCCCCAGCATTTT.

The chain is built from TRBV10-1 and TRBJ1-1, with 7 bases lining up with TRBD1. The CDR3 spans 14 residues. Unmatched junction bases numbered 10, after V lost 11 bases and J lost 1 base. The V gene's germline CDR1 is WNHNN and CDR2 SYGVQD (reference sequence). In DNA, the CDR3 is TGCGCCGGGGACAGCGGCATATCGAACACTGAAGCTTTCTTT. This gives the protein CAGDSGISNTEAFF.

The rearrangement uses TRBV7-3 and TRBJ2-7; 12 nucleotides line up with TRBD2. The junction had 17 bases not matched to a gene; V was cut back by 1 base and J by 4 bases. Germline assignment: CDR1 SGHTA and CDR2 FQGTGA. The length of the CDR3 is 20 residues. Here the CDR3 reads CASSLRGRDSRTSGIYEQYF. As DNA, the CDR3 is TGTGCCAGCAGCTTAAGAGGAAGGGACAGCCGGACTAGCGGGATTTACGAGCAGTACTTC. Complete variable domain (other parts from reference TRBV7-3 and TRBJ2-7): GAGVSQTPSNKVTEKGKYVELRCDPISGHTALYWYRQSLGQGPEFLIYFQGTGAADDSGLPNDRFFAVRPEGSVSTLKIQRTERGDSAVYLCASSLRGRDSRTSGIYEQYFGPGTRLTVT.

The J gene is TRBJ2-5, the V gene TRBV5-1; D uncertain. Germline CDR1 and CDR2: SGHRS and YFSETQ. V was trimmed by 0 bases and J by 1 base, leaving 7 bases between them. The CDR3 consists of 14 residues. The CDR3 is CASSLGAGQETQYF. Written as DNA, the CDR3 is TGCGCCAGCAGCTTGGGGGCAGGCCAAGAGACCCAGTACTTC.